Below, 28 T cell receptor beta chains from the same sample are listed, as sequenced in a study of CD8 T cells in ankylosing spondylitis. Study outcomes and limitations: A motif in TCR beta, a set of under ten highly homologous variants, appeared characteristic of ankylosing spondylitis blood.

These receptors have no identified antigens. Using its own MiXCR run on the 5' RACE reads, TCRdb lists one record per CDR3 protein. The data show roughly 470,000 distinct CDR3 sequences, roughly 27% seen once. The material sequenced was blood, either unsorted or a sorted T cell fraction (not recorded which). These receptors were obtained from a male donor with ankylosing spondylitis.

The rearrangement joins TRBV5-6 to TRBJ1-1; D gene unclear. V lost 5 bases and J lost 2, with 10 bases in between. Germline V gene data show CDR1 as SGHDT and CDR2 as YYEEEE. The CDR3 consists of 13 residues. The CDR3 DNA reads TGTGCCAGCAGACGGACTCTTAACACTGAAGCTTTCTTT. Its protein product is CASRRTLNTEAFF.

The chain uses TRBV20-1 and TRBJ2-1; 9 bases fit TRBD2. Trimming cost V 0 bases and J 7 bases; bases outside gene matches: 13. The V gene's germline CDR1 is DFQATT and CDR2 SNEGSKA (reference sequence). The CDR3 has 17 amino acids. The CDR3 DNA reads as TGCAGTGCTAGAGATTTGTCTAGCGGGAATGTGGGAAATGAGCAGTTCTTC. The encoded protein is CSARDLSSGNVGNEQFF.

On this clonotype: Mismatch with germline at one junction end may stem from a read error. This sequence joins TRBV12-3 or TRBV12-4 and TRBJ1-2, with 12 nucleotides matching TRBD1. This CDR3 spans 18 amino acids. The CDR3 coding sequence is TGTGCCATCAGTTCGCCCCGGGACAGGGGGCGAAGAAACTATGGCTACACCTTC. It specifies CAISSPRDRGRRNYGYTF.

The J gene is TRBJ2-5, the V gene TRBV7-2; no reliable D call. Looked up from germline, CDR1 is SGHTA and CDR2 is FQGNSA. The CDR3 is made up of 12 amino acids. The germline V and J ends were trimmed by 6 bases and 4 bases, with 9 bases remaining between them. As DNA, the CDR3 is TGTGCCAGCAGATTAAATGTAGAGACCCAGTACTTC. It translates to CASRLNVETQYF.

The rearrangement uses TRBV20-1 and TRBJ2-1, with 13 bases that match TRBD2. The CDR3 is made up of 15 amino acids. The junction had 11 bases not matched to a gene; V was cut back by 6 bases and J by 9 bases. Germline CDR1 and CDR2: DFQATT and SNEGSKA (reference sequence). The DNA for the CDR3 is TGCAGTGCAGCGACTAGCGGGAGGTCCCTCGGTGAGCAGTTCTTC. This codes for CSAATSGRSLGEQFF.

This clonotype was seen many times. A junction end diverges from the germline sequence, so it may reflect a read error. The gene calls are TRBV3-1 and TRBJ2-7, with D unresolved. This CDR3 comprises 11 residues. CDR1 is LGHDT, CDR2 YNNKEL, per germline (reference sequence). The CDR3 region is CASSQGPEQYF. The CDR3 DNA is TGCGCCAGCAGCCAAGGACCCGAGCAGTACTTC.

This sequence joins TRBV11-2 and TRBJ2-7; D gene unclear. The CDR3 is made up of 11 amino acids. Trimming stripped 5 bases from V and 5 bases from J, with 7 bases between. CDR1 is SGHAT and CDR2 is FQNNGV in the germline V gene. In DNA form, the CDR3 reads TGTGCCAGCAGCCCCCGGGACGAGCAGTACTTC. It encodes CASSPRDEQYF.

This clonotype was observed many times. The chain has TRBV12-3 or TRBV12-4 and TRBJ1-1, with a possible D match to TRBD1 (5 bases). This CDR3 comprises 14 residues. V lost 4 bases and J 4 bases, leaving 13 bases between the germline ends. CDR3: CASSSQGGVTEAFF. CDR3 nucleotide sequence: TGTGCCAGCAGTTCCCAGGGAGGGGTCACTGAAGCTTTCTTT.

The chain combines TRBV29-1 with TRBJ2-4, with 7 bases that match TRBD1. The V gene's germline CDR1 is SQVTM and CDR2 ANQGSEA. Trimming at V came to 4 bases and at J to 0 bases, leaving 3 bases not matched to a gene. CDR3 length equals 14 residues. Written as DNA, the CDR3 is TGCAGCGTTGGGGACAGATTAGCCAAAAACATTCAGTACTTC. Protein sequence: CSVGDRLAKNIQYF.

This clonotype was seen at least ten times. V gene TRBV11-2 combines with J gene TRBJ2-1; D unresolved. The germline V gene encodes CDR1 SGHAT and CDR2 FQNNGV. This CDR3 contains 15 residues. V was clipped by 4 bases and J by 0 bases, with 10 bases between them. The CDR3 region is CASSSKLSSYNEQFF. CDR3 bases: TGTGCCAGCAGCTCTAAATTAAGCTCCTACAATGAGCAGTTCTTC. Based on the CDR3 plus reference TRBV11-2 and TRBJ2-1, the full variable domain is EAGVAQSPRYKIIEKRQSVAFWCNPISGHATLYWYQQILGQGPKLLIQFQNNGVVDDSQLPKDRFSAERLKGVDSTLKIQPAKLEDSAVYLCASSSKLSSYNEQFFGPGTRLTVL.

This clonotype turned up a few times. The CDR3 reads CATSEQPNEKLFF. The DNA of the CDR3 is TGTGCCACCTCCGAACAGCCTAATGAAAAACTGTTTTTT. The chain has TRBV27 and TRBJ1-4, with D unresolved. V was pared by 10 bases and J by 3 bases, with 12 bases between. This CDR3 region has 13 residues. CDR1 is MNHEY and CDR2 is SMNVEV in the germline V gene (reference sequence). The entire variable domain, with the rest obtained from reference TRBV27 and TRBJ1-4, is as follows: EAQVTQNPRYLITVTGKKLTVTCSQNMNHEYMSWYRQDPGLGLRQIYYSMNVEVTDKGDVPEGYKVSRKEKRNFPLILESPSPNQTSLYFCATSEQPNEKLFFGSGTQLSVL.

The V gene is TRBV12-3 or TRBV12-4, the J gene TRBJ1-1; D gene ambiguous. Trimming removed 7 bases at V and 1 base at J, with 13 bases between. There are 14 residues in the CDR3. The CDR3 nucleotides are TGTGCCAGCACAGTTTACGGGGAGAACACTGAAGCTTTCTTT. Protein sequence: CASTVYGENTEAFF.

The chain couples TRBV20-1 to TRBJ1-1; D is unresolved. The germline gives CDR1 DFQATT, CDR2 SNEGSKA (reference sequence). The V and J ends lost 3 bases and 5 bases respectively, with 16 bases between them. This CDR3 is built from 14 residues. The CDR3: CSARDRIDGTEAFF. CDR3 DNA: TGCAGTGCTAGGGACCGGATTGATGGGACTGAAGCTTTCTTT.

The chain employs TRBV2 and TRBJ1-3, with 10 positions matching TRBD1. After removal of 7 bases from V and 2 bases from J, the junction contained 5 bases not matched to a gene. In germline, CDR1 is SNHLY, CDR2 FYNNEI. This CDR3 contains 15 residues. The CDR3 loop reads CASTLDRGAGNTIYF. The CDR3 bases are TGTGCCAGCACCTTGGACAGGGGGGCTGGAAACACCATATATTTT.

The rearrangement joins TRBV7-9 to TRBJ1-3; D not certain. This CDR3 comprises 16 residues. Germline V CDR1 and CDR2: SEHNR, FQNEAQ (reference sequence). Trimming took off 0 bases at V and 4 bases at J, with 13 bases between the two ends. CDR3 in amino acids: CASSLARPLVGNTIYF. In nucleotides, the CDR3 is TGTGCCAGCAGCTTAGCCCGCCCCCTTGTAGGAAACACCATATATTTT.

The rearrangement uses TRBV5-1 and TRBJ1-2; D unclear. With 3 bases removed from V and 3 bases from J, the gap between germline ends came to 9 bases. From germline, CDR1 is SGHRS and CDR2 YFSETQ. The CDR3 is made up of 13 amino acids. CDR3 region: CASSSAGDYGYTF. Written as DNA, the CDR3 is TGCGCCAGCAGCTCCGCGGGTGACTATGGCTACACCTTC.

This clonotype was recorded a few times. This chain joins TRBV12-3 or TRBV12-4 and TRBJ2-1; 8 nucleotides agree with TRBD2. Trimming took 3 bases from V and 6 from J; bases not matched to a gene: 7. The CDR3 runs 15 residues. The CDR3 nucleotides are TGTGCCAGCAGTTTGCAAGCGGGAGTAGGCAATGAGCAGTTCTTC. As protein: CASSLQAGVGNEQFF.

The CDR3 region is CASSQDRWGEQYF. The CDR3, as DNA: TGTGCCAGCAGCCAAGACCGCTGGGGTGAGCAGTACTTC. This chain connects TRBV4-2 to TRBJ2-7, with D hard to call. Between the trimmed V and J ends, which lost 0 bases and 7 bases, there was a span of 10 bases. Germline V gene sequence: CDR1 LGHNA, CDR2 YNFKEQ. This CDR3 has 13 amino acids.

This clonotype was recorded a few times. This chain uses TRBV11-2 with TRBJ2-3, with 9 bases identical to TRBD2. The CDR3 extends over 15 amino acids. V was pared by 5 bases and J by 4 bases, with 7 bases of the junction left unmatched. Germline assignment: CDR1 SGHAT and CDR2 FQNNGV. The CDR3 reads CASSPGLARADTQYF. In nucleotides, the CDR3 is TGTGCCAGCAGCCCAGGACTAGCGAGGGCAGATACGCAGTATTTT.

The chain employs TRBV7-2 and TRBJ2-7; tentative D call: TRBD1 (6 bases). The germline CDR1 and CDR2 sequences are SGHTA and FQGNSA. Trimming stripped 1 base from V and 6 bases from J, with 22 bases between. The CDR3 covers 17 residues. In nucleotides, the CDR3 is TGTGCCAGCAGCTTAGTCTTGGGGGCCAATGAGGTCTTCGAGCAGTACTTC. This translates into CASSLVLGANEVFEQYF.

V and J are TRBV24-1 and TRBJ2-1; 11 bases align to TRBD2. The CDR3 is 15 residues long. With 4 bases clipped from V and 10 bases from J, the junction kept 8 bases outside the gene matches. Germline lookup yields CDR1 KGHDR and CDR2 SFDVKD. The CDR3 here is CATSDAGTSGGEQFF. The CDR3 coding sequence is TGTGCCACCAGTGACGCCGGGACTAGCGGAGGAGAGCAGTTCTTC.

The chain carries TRBV7-9 and TRBJ1-6; 7 bases fit TRBD1. CDR1 is SEHNR, CDR2 FQNEAQ, per germline (reference sequence). J lost 6 bases, V lost 5 bases, and 13 bases had no gene match. The CDR3 extends over 17 amino acids. The CDR3 protein is CASSTLSSTGTNSPLHF. The CDR3 DNA is TGTGCCAGCAGCACACTTTCCTCGACAGGGACTAATTCACCCCTCCACTTT.

The J gene is TRBJ1-1, the V gene TRBV7-9; 7 nucleotides match TRBD1. Losses at the gene ends were 5 bases for V and 0 bases for J; bases not matched to a gene: 6. The germline V gene has CDR1 SEHNR and CDR2 FQNEAQ (reference sequence). This CDR3 has 15 residues. CDR3 loop: CASSGWGQMNTEAFF. Here the CDR3 DNA reads TGTGCCAGCAGCGGATGGGGACAGATGAACACTGAAGCTTTCTTT.

This clonotype showed up just a few times. V is TRBV12-3 or TRBV12-4 and J is TRBJ2-7; the D is unclear. The ends were cut back, 1 base at V and 6 bases at J, with 7 bases in the middle. The CDR3 consists of 12 residues. The CDR3 loop reads CASSLGVFEQYF. The CDR3 DNA sequence: TGTGCCAGCAGTTTAGGAGTTTTCGAGCAGTACTTC.

The chain links TRBV5-1 to TRBJ2-5; tentatively, D is TRBD1 (6 bases). Germline V gene sequence: CDR1 SGHRS, CDR2 YFSETQ. CDR3 length: 15 amino acids. The V and J ends lost 2 bases and 5 bases respectively, with 16 bases between them. CDR3 in DNA: TGCGCCAGCAGCTTTAACGTGGGGGCTGGGGAGACCCAGTACTTC. It encodes CASSFNVGAGETQYF.

This chain uses TRBV20-1 with TRBJ1-3; 8 bases are shared with TRBD1. The germline gives CDR1 DFQATT, CDR2 SNEGSKA (reference sequence). V lost 0 bases to trimming and J lost 4 bases; unmatched junction nucleotides: 8. This CDR3 has 16 amino acids. As DNA, the CDR3 is TGCAGTGCTAGAGATGGGGGACAGGCCTCGGGAAACACCATATATTTT. Residues: CSARDGGQASGNTIYF.

This clonotype was detected a few times. V and J are TRBV6-1 and TRBJ1-1, with TRBD1 matching 9 bases. The CDR3 sequence is 14 residues long. Germline V gene lookup returns CDR1 MNHNS and CDR2 SASEGT. The ends lost 4 bases at V and 3 bases at J; junction bases unmatched: 3. CDR3 sequence (DNA): TGTGCCAGCAGTGCTGGACAGGGGTACACTGAAGCTTTCTTT. As protein: CASSAGQGYTEAFF.

The chain links TRBV3-1 to TRBJ1-1; D is uncertain. V lost 0 bases, J lost 1 base, and 6 bases lay in between. Germline CDR1 and CDR2: LGHDT and YNNKEL (reference sequence). The CDR3 is made up of 14 amino acids. CDR3 DNA sequence: TGTGCCAGCAGCCAAGATGCCAGGAACACTGAAGCTTTCTTT. Residues: CASSQDARNTEAFF. The entire variable domain, with the rest obtained from reference TRBV3-1 and TRBJ1-1, is as follows: DTAVSQTPKYLVTQMGNDKSIKCEQNLGHDTMYWYKQDSKKFLKIMFSYNNKELIINETVPNRFSPKSPDKAHLNLHINSLELGDSAVYFCASSQDARNTEAFFGQGTRLTVV.